The TCR beta chain under discussion was sequenced for a study of beta chain features in type 1 diabetes. The isolated RNA, all of it, was reverse transcribed, so expressed TCRB transcripts were what got sequenced. TCRdb's copy holds only in-frame clones and misses some; the assay was immunoSEQ multiplex PCR. The table has 600,000 to 700,000 clones, around 12% seen once; the top ten hold about 0.11%. Concerning this clone: No antigen is known for it.

This CDR3 spans 15 amino acids. Germline CDR1 and CDR2: SGHVS and FNYEAQ. With 6 bases removed from V and 4 bases from J, the gap between germline ends came to 16 bases. Study results and limitations: Any PCR bias toward short templates would affect both groups alike. Diminished insertions and augmented deletions at VDJ junctions characterized type 1 diabetes patients. Type 1 diabetes patients showed a moderate but significant shortening of TCRB CDR3s in all four CD4+ subsets.

Sequencing was performed on naive CD4+ T cells from blood. This rearrangement joins TRBV7-6 to TRBJ1-3; D unresolved. The receptor's source is a man under 40 with type 1 diabetes. The CDR3 protein is CASRSVEGSGNTIYF. CDR3 sequence (DNA): TGTGCCAGCAGGAGCGTCGAGGGAAGCGGAAACACCATATATTTT.